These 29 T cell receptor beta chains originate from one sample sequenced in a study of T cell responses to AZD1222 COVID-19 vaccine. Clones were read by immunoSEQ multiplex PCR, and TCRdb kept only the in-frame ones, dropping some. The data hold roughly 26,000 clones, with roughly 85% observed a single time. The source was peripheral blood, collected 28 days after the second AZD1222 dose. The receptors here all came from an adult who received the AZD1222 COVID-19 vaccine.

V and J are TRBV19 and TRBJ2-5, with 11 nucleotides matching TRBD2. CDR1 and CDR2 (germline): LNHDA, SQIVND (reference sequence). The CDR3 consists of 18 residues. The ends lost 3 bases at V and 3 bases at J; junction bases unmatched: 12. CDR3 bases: TGTGCCAGTAGTATGTCGGCTAGCGGGGGGTTACAAAAAGAGACCCAGTACTTC. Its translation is CASSMSASGGLQKETQYF.

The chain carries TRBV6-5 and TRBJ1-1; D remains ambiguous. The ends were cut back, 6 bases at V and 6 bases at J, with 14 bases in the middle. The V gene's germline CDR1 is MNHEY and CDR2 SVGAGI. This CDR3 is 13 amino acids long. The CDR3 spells CASSTVTWPEAFF. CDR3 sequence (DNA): TGTGCCAGCAGCACCGTGACCTGGCCTGAAGCTTTCTTT.

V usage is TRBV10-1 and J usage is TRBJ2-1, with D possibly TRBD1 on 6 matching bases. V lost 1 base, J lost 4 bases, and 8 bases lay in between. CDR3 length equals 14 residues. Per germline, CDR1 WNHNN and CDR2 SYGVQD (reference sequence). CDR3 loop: CASSEWGHYNEQFF. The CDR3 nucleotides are TGCGCCAGCAGTGAGTGGGGACATTACAATGAGCAGTTCTTC.

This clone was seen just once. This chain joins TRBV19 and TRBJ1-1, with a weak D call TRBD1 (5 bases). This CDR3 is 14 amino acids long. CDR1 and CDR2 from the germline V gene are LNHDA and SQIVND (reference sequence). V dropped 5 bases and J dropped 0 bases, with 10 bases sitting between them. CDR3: CASSRGRVNTEAFF. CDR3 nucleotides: TGTGCCAGTAGTCGGGGGAGAGTGAACACTGAAGCTTTCTTT.

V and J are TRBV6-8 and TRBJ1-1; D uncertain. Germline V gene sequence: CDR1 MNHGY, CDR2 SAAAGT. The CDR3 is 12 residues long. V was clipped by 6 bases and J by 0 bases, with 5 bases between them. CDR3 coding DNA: TGTGCCAGCAGGTCCGTGAACACTGAAGCTTTCTTT. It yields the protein CASRSVNTEAFF.

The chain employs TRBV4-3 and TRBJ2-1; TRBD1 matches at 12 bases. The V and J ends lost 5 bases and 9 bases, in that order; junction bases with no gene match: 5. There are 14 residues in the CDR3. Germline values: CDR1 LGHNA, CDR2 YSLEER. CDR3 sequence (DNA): TGCGCCAGCAGCTGGGACAGGGGGCTAAGTGAGCAGTTCTTC. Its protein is CASSWDRGLSEQFF.

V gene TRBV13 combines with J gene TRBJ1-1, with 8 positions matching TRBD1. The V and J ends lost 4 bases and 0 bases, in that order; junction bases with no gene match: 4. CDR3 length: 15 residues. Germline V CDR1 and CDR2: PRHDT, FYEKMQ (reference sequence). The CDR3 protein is CASSWGQELNTEAFF. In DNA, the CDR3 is TGTGCCAGCAGCTGGGGACAGGAGCTGAACACTGAAGCTTTCTTT.

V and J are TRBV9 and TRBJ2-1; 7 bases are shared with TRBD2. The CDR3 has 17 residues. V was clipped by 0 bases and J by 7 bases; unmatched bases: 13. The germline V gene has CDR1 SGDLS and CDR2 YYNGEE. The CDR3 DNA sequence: TGTGCCAGCAGCGTAGGACTAGCCGTGGTCGAGGGAAATGAGCAGTTCTTC. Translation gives CASSVGLAVVEGNEQFF.

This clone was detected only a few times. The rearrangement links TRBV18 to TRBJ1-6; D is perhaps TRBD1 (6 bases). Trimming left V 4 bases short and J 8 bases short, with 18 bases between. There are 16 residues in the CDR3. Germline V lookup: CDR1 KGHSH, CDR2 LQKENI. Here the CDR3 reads CASSLQTGPSDSPLHF. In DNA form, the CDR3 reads TGTGCCAGCTCACTTCAAACAGGGCCTTCGGATTCACCCCTCCACTTT.

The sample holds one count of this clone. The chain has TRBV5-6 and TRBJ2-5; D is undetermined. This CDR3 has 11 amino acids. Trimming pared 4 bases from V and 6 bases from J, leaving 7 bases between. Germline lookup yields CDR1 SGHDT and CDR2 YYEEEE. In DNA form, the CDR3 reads TGTGCCAGCAGCAATGGACAGACCCAGTACTTC. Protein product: CASSNGQTQYF.

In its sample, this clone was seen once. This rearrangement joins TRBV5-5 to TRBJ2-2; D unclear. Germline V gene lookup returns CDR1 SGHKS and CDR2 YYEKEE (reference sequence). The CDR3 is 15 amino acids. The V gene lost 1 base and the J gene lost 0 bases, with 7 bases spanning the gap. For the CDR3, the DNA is TGTGCCAGCAGCTTGCAGGCGGCGAACACCGGGGAGCTGTTTTTT. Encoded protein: CASSLQAANTGELFF.

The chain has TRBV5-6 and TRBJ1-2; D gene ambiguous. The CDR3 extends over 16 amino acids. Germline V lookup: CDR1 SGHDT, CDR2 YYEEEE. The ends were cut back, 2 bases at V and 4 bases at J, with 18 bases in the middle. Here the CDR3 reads CASSFLSDLGAYGYTF. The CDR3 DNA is TGTGCCAGCAGCTTTTTATCCGACTTGGGAGCCTATGGCTACACCTTC.

CDR3 nucleotide sequence: TGCGCCAGCAGCCAGGGGGGGCAGGGGACTACCTACGAGCAGTACTTC. Amino acids: CASSQGGQGTTYEQYF. The chain couples TRBV4-1 to TRBJ2-7; possible D gene TRBD2, 7 bases. From germline, CDR1 is MGHRA and CDR2 YSYEKL. Trimming left V 3 bases short and J 2 bases short, with 17 bases between. There are 16 residues in the CDR3.

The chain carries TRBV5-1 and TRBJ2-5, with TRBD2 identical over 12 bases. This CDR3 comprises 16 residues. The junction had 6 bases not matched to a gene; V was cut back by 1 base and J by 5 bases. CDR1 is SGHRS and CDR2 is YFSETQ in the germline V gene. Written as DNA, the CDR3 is TGCGCCAGCAGCTTGCGAACTAGCGGGGGGCGGGAGACCCAGTACTTC. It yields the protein CASSLRTSGGRETQYF.

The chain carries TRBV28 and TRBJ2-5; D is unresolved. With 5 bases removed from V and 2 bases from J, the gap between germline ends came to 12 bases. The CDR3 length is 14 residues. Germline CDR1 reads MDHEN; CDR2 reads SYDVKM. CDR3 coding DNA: TGTGCCAGCAGTCCCGGTCCTATACAAGAGACCCAGTACTTC. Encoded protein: CASSPGPIQETQYF.

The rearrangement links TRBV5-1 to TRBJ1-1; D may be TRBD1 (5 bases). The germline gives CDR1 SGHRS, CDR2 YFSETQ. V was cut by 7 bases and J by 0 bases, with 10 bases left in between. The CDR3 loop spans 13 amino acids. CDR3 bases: TGCGCCAGCGCCGGACAACTGAACACTGAAGCTTTCTTT. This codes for CASAGQLNTEAFF.

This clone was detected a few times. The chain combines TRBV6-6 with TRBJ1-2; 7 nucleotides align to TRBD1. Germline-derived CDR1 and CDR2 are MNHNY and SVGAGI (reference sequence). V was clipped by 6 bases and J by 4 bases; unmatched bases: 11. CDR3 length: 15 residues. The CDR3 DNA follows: TGTGCCAGCAGCCGAGCGCCCGGGACAGTCTATGGCTACACCTTC. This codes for CASSRAPGTVYGYTF.

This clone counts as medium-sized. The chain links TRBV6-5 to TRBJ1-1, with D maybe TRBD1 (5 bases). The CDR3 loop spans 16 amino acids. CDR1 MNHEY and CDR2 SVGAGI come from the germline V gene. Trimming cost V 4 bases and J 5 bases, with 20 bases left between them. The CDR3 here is CASSSPREGGETEAFF. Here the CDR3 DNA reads TGTGCCAGCAGTTCCCCCAGGGAGGGAGGGGAGACTGAAGCTTTCTTT.

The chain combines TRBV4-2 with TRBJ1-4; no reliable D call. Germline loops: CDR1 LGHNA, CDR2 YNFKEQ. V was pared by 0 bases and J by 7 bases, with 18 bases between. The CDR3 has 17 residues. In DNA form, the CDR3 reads TGTGCCAGCAGCCAAGACGCCCCGAGCGGTTTAGGTGAAAAACTGTTTTTT. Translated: CASSQDAPSGLGEKLFF.

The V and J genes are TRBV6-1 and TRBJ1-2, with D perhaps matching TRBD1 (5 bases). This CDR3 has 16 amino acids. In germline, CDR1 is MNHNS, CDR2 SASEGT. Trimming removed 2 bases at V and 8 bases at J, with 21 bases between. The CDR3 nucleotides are TGTGCCAGCAGTGAAATCTTCGGCAGGGAATCTCGCGGCTACACCTTC. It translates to CASSEIFGRESRGYTF.

CDR3 in amino acids: CASSLGQAIGSPLHF. In DNA, the CDR3 is TGTGCCAGCAGCCTCGGACAGGCCATAGGTTCACCCCTCCACTTT. The chain joins TRBV5-8 to TRBJ1-6, with TRBD1 identical over 7 bases. J lost 9 bases, V lost 4 bases, and 10 bases had no gene match. The length of the CDR3 is 15 residues. CDR1 and CDR2 from the germline V gene are SGHTS and YDEGEE.

CDR3 sequence: CASSLGGPGTEAFF. The CDR3 DNA is TGTGCCAGCAGTTTGGGGGGGCCGGGGACTGAAGCTTTCTTT. This sequence joins TRBV28 and TRBJ1-1; tentative D call: TRBD1 (6 bases). There are 14 residues in the CDR3. Trimming shortened V by 3 bases and J by 5 bases, and 13 bases separated the two germline ends. Germline V CDR1 and CDR2: MDHEN, SYDVKM.

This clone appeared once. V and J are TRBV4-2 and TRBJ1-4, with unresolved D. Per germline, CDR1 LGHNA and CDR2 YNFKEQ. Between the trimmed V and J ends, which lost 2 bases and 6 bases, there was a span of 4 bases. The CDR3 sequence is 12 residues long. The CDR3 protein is CASSQRYEKLFF. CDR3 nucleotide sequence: TGTGCCAGCAGCCAAAGATATGAAAAACTGTTTTTT.

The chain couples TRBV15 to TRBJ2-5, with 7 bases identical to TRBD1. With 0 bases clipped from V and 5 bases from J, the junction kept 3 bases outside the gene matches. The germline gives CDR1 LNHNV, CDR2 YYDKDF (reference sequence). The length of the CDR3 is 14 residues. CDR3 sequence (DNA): TGTGCCACCAGCAGAGAACAGGGGCAGGAGACCCAGTACTTC. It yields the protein CATSREQGQETQYF.

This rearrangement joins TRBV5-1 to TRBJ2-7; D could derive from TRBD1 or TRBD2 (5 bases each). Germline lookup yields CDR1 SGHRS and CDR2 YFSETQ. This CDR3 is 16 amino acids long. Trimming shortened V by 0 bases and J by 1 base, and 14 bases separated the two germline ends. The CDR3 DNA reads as TGCGCCAGCAGCTTGGAGGCCCCCGGGGCATCCTACGAGCAGTACTTC. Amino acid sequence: CASSLEAPGASYEQYF. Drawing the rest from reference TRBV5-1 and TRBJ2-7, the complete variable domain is KAGVTQTPRYLIKTRGQQVTLSCSPISGHRSVSWYQQTPGQGLQFLFEYFSETQRNKGNFPGRFSGRQFSNSRSEMNVSTLELGDSALYLCASSLEAPGASYEQYFGPGTRLTVT.

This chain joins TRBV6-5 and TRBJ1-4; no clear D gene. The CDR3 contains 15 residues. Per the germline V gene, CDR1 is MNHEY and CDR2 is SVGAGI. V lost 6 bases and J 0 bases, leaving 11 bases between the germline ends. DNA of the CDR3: TGTGCCAGCAGCCAGGATATTTCAACTAATGAAAAACTGTTTTTT. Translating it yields CASSQDISTNEKLFF.

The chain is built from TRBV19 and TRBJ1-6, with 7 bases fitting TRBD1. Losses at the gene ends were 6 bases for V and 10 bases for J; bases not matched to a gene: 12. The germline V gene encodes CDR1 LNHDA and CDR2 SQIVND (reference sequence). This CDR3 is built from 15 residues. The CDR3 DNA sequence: TGTGCCAGTAGCCTAACCGGGACAGATACCTCACCCCTCCACTTT. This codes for CASSLTGTDTSPLHF.

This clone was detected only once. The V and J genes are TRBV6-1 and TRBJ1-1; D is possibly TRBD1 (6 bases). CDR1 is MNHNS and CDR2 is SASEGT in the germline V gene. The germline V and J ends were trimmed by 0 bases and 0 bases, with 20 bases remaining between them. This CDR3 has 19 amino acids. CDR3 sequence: CASSEARGARALMNTEAFF. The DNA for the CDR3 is TGTGCCAGCAGTGAAGCTCGGGGGGCGAGGGCACTCATGAACACTGAAGCTTTCTTT.

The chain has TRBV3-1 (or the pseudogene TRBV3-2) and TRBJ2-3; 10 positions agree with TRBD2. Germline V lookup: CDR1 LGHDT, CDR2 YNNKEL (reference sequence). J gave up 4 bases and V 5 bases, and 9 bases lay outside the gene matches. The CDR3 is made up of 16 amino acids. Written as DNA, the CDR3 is TGTGCCAGCAGCTCCCGGGTAGCGGGGGGCCCAGATACGCAGTATTTT. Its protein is CASSSRVAGGPDTQYF.